One sample yielded the 30 T cell receptor beta chains listed below, sequenced in a study of cytomegalovirus exposure and HLA in healthy donors. Vbeta (60) and Jbeta (13) primers were used in the PCR. The repertoire was sequenced with immunoSEQ multiplex PCR; TCRdb's copy has only in-frame clones and lacks some. The table lists about 85,000 clones, under 80% of them singletons, with roughly 1.9% in the top ten. Sequencing was carried out using PBMCs. The receptor source for this set is a boy younger than 18 in good health and CMV-seronegative.

The chain has TRBV2 and TRBJ1-2; tentatively, D is TRBD1 (5 bases). This CDR3 comprises 14 residues. V was clipped by 8 bases and J by 4 bases, with 17 bases between them. Per the germline V gene, CDR1 is SNHLY and CDR2 is FYNNEI. CDR3 region: CASHVGGFSYGYTF. CDR3 in DNA: TGTGCCAGCCATGTTGGGGGGTTTAGCTATGGCTACACCTTC.

This clone was seen only once. This CDR3 is CASSLDFISIYRDTDTQYF. The CDR3 coding sequence is TGTGCCAGCAGCTTAGATTTCATAAGCATTTACAGGGACACAGATACGCAGTATTTT. The chain has TRBV11-2 and TRBJ2-3; maybe TRBD1 (6 bases). The CDR3 spans 19 residues. The V and J ends lost 0 bases and 2 bases respectively, with 21 bases between them. Germline V gene data show CDR1 as SGHAT and CDR2 as FQNNGV. The full variable domain, in which reference TRBV11-2 and TRBJ2-3 provide the parts outside the CDR3, is EAGVAQSPRYKIIEKRQSVAFWCNPISGHATLYWYQQILGQGPKLLIQFQNNGVVDDSQLPKDRFSAERLKGVDSTLKIQPAKLEDSAVYLCASSLDFISIYRDTDTQYFGPGTRLTVL.

The rearrangement uses TRBV7-8 and TRBJ2-7; D possibly corresponds to TRBD1 (6 bases). Trimming cost V 4 bases and J 3 bases, with 16 bases left between them. Germline V CDR1 and CDR2: SGHVS, FQNEAQ. The CDR3 extends over 15 amino acids. CDR3 bases: TGTGCCAGCAGCTCCGAGGCAGGGGTGGGCTACGAGCAGTACTTC. Its translation: CASSSEAGVGYEQYF.

The rearrangement links TRBV6-1 to TRBJ2-7; 9 nucleotides align to TRBD2. The germline V gene encodes CDR1 MNHNS and CDR2 SASEGT. This CDR3 is 16 amino acids long. J lost 4 bases, V lost 0 bases, and 7 bases had no gene match. CDR3 DNA sequence: TGTGCCAGCAGTGAAGCGGGGCGGGAGGGGAGTTACGAGCAGTACTTC. Translation: CASSEAGREGSYEQYF.

The gene calls are TRBV6-6 and TRBJ2-2, with TRBD2 as a possible D gene (5 bases). The CDR3 is 16 amino acids. Germline V lookup: CDR1 MNHNY, CDR2 SVGAGI (reference sequence). Trimming removed 0 bases at V and 0 bases at J, with 8 bases between. CDR3 DNA sequence: TGTGCCAGCAGTTACTCTCCGGGATCGAACACCGGGGAGCTGTTTTTT. The encoded protein is CASSYSPGSNTGELFF.

The chain employs TRBV28 and TRBJ2-5; 10 bases match TRBD2. The CDR3 has 15 residues. The germline CDR1 and CDR2 sequences are MDHEN and SYDVKM. The J segment lost 3 bases and the V segment lost 2 bases, leaving 3 bases of the junction unmatched. The CDR3 loop reads CASSLVAGGEETQYF. The CDR3 region has the DNA TGTGCCAGCAGTTTAGTAGCGGGGGGCGAAGAGACCCAGTACTTC.

The rearrangement links TRBV7-2 to TRBJ1-6; D is perhaps TRBD1 (5 bases). V lost 5 bases and J lost 7, with 15 bases in between. Per the germline V gene, CDR1 is SGHTA and CDR2 is FQGNSA. CDR3 length: 15 residues. CDR3 sequence: CASSPVQGVNSPLHF. The CDR3 DNA is TGTGCCAGCAGCCCCGTCCAAGGGGTCAATTCACCCCTCCACTTT.

CDR3 in amino acids: CASSSPGQGETQYF. The CDR3 region has the DNA TGTGCCAGCAGCTCACCGGGACAGGGTGAGACCCAGTACTTC. This chain links TRBV7-9 with TRBJ2-5; 9 nucleotides agree with TRBD1. The CDR3 is 14 amino acids. The germline V gene has CDR1 SEHNR and CDR2 FQNEAQ (reference sequence). Trimming took 4 bases from V and 5 from J; bases not matched to a gene: 5.

This clone was observed a handful of times. The rearrangement links TRBV6-6 to TRBJ2-3; 11 positions match TRBD2. CDR3 size: 16 residues. J gave up 4 bases and V 7 bases, and 10 bases lay outside the gene matches. The germline CDR1 and CDR2 sequences are MNHNY and SVGAGI (reference sequence). The CDR3 bases are TGTGCCAGCATCGAGCTAGCGGGAGGTGGGGCAGATACGCAGTATTTT. This gives the protein CASIELAGGGADTQYF.

This chain joins TRBV12-5 and TRBJ2-5; 13 bases are shared with TRBD2. Trimming at V came to 7 bases and at J to 2 bases, leaving 16 bases not matched to a gene. Germline loops: CDR1 LGHNT, CDR2 FRNRAP. This CDR3 has 19 amino acids. In DNA form, the CDR3 reads TGTGCTAGTGATCCTCGGACTAGCGGGGGTCTATTGGAACAAGAGACCCAGTACTTC. Amino acid sequence: CASDPRTSGGLLEQETQYF.

V gene TRBV19 combines with J gene TRBJ1-1; maybe TRBD1 (6 bases). V lost 5 bases and J 3 bases, leaving 7 bases between the germline ends. The germline CDR1 and CDR2 sequences are LNHDA and SQIVND (reference sequence). The CDR3 is 12 residues long. The CDR3 here is CASSPGDTEAFF. The CDR3 DNA sequence: TGTGCCAGTAGTCCAGGGGACACTGAAGCTTTCTTT.

The gene calls are TRBV30 and TRBJ1-1, with D possibly matching TRBD1 (5 bases). The CDR3 spans 13 residues. V lost 5 bases and J lost 5, with 15 bases in between. Germline CDR1 GTSNPN, CDR2 SVGIG (reference sequence). CDR3 nucleotides: TGTGCCTGGGAGCCGGGGGGGAAAACTGAAGCTTTCTTT. Encoded protein: CAWEPGGKTEAFF.

V usage is TRBV27 and J usage is TRBJ1-1; no clear D gene. There are 13 residues in the CDR3. Germline V gives CDR1 MNHEY, CDR2 SMNVEV (reference sequence). V was trimmed by 5 bases and J by 6 bases, leaving 13 bases between them. The CDR3 bases are TGTGCCAGCAGTCTCCTTGCGGCGTCTGAAGCTTTCTTT. Protein: CASSLLAASEAFF.

The chain carries TRBV7-8 and TRBJ2-7; D may be TRBD1 (5 bases). V was shortened by 0 bases and J by 2 bases, with 8 bases between the two germline ends. Germline CDR1 is SGHVS and CDR2 is FQNEAQ. The CDR3 sequence is 14 residues long. CDR3 in amino acids: CASSLAQGTYEQYF. The CDR3 DNA reads TGTGCCAGCAGCTTAGCGCAGGGTACCTACGAGCAGTACTTC.

This clone was seen a single time. The chain joins TRBV13 to TRBJ1-5; 8 bases map to TRBD1. The CDR3 is 14 amino acids. The J segment lost 7 bases and the V segment lost 1 base, leaving 3 bases of the junction unmatched. Germline V gene data show CDR1 as PRHDT and CDR2 as FYEKMQ (reference sequence). Here the CDR3 reads CASSLAQGGQPQHF. The CDR3 region has the DNA TGTGCCAGCAGCTTAGCACAGGGGGGCCAGCCCCAGCATTTT.

CDR3 region: CASSSPGQGAFF. The CDR3 DNA is TGTGCCAGCAGTTCTCCGGGACAGGGAGCTTTCTTT. This chain links TRBV28 with TRBJ1-1; TRBD1 matches at 9 bases. This CDR3 is 12 amino acids long. The ends lost 4 bases at V and 10 bases at J; junction bases unmatched: 4. Germline assignment: CDR1 MDHEN and CDR2 SYDVKM.

This clone was seen a handful of times. The rearrangement joins TRBV5-6 to TRBJ1-1, with 7 bases fitting TRBD1. V dropped 3 bases and J dropped 3; count of bases not matched to a gene: 5. Germline V gene lookup returns CDR1 SGHDT and CDR2 YYEEEE. This CDR3 contains 14 residues. Here the CDR3 DNA reads TGTGCCAGCAGCTACAGGGGCGTAGACACTGAAGCTTTCTTT. Translated, it gives CASSYRGVDTEAFF.

Remarks on this clone: The conserved phenylalanine or tryptophan is not found at the CDR3 terminus, so this likely reflects a read error. V is TRBV4-1 and J is TRBJ2-7; TRBD2 might be the D (5 bases). The CDR3 consists of 15 residues. CDR1 is MGHRA, CDR2 YSYEKL, per germline. The V end lost 0 bases, the J end lost 2 bases, and 11 bases lay between the germline ends. The CDR3 DNA is TGCGCCAGCAGCCAAGATGGTAGCGTAGCCTACGAGCAGTACCTC. Translated, it gives CASSQDGSVAYEQYL.

Concerning this clone: A junction boundary mismatches the germline segment, possibly from a read error. V is TRBV27 and J is TRBJ1-5; D gene unclear. Germline V lookup: CDR1 MNHEY, CDR2 SMNVEV (reference sequence). CDR3 length: 13 amino acids. CDR3 nucleotide sequence: TGTGCCAGCAGTTTTGGGAGCAATCAGCCCCGGCATTTT. Protein: CASSFGSNQPRHF.

J is TRBJ2-7 and V is TRBV28; no clear D gene. Trimming removed 5 bases at V and 3 bases at J, with 2 bases between. The CDR3 loop spans 10 amino acids. Per germline, CDR1 MDHEN and CDR2 SYDVKM. The CDR3 nucleotides are TGTGCCAGCAGTCACTACGAGCAGTACTTC. Protein product: CASSHYEQYF.

The chain employs TRBV5-5 and TRBJ1-1; possibly TRBD1 for D (6 bases). The germline gives CDR1 SGHKS, CDR2 YYEKEE (reference sequence). Trimming pared 1 base from V and 7 bases from J, leaving 14 bases between. The CDR3 is 14 amino acids. CDR3 nucleotide sequence: TGTGCCAGCAGCTTGCAGGGGCCGATCCATGAAGCTTTCTTT. Translation: CASSLQGPIHEAFF. The full variable domain, in which reference TRBV5-5 and TRBJ1-1 provide the parts outside the CDR3, is DAGVTQSPTHLIKTRGQQVTLRCSPISGHKSVSWYQQVLGQGPQFIFQYYEKEERGRGNFPDRFSARQFPNYSSELNVNALLLGDSALYLCASSLQGPIHEAFFGQGTRLTVV.

The J gene is TRBJ1-5, the V gene TRBV6-5, with TRBD1 matching 10 bases. V was pared by 6 bases and J by 1 base, with 3 bases of the junction left unmatched. This CDR3 contains 15 residues. Looked up from germline, CDR1 is MNHEY and CDR2 is SVGAGI. CDR3 residues: CASRPDRGSNQPQHF. In DNA, the CDR3 is TGTGCCAGCAGGCCGGACAGGGGGAGCAATCAGCCCCAGCATTTT.

The rearrangement links TRBV5-1 to TRBJ2-7, with D possibly TRBD2 on 6 matching bases. CDR1 SGHRS and CDR2 YFSETQ come from the germline V gene. V gave up 4 bases and J gave up 5 bases, with 13 bases separating them. The CDR3 runs to 13 residues. Here the CDR3 reads CASSRDSTDEQYF. CDR3 in DNA: TGCGCCAGCAGCCGGGACTCTACTGACGAGCAGTACTTC.

V gene TRBV29-1 combines with J gene TRBJ2-5; possibly TRBD2 for D (5 bases). Trimming removed 2 bases at V and 2 bases at J, with 6 bases between. In germline, CDR1 is SQVTM, CDR2 ANQGSEA. This CDR3 contains 12 residues. CDR3 nucleotides: TGCAGCGTTGAATCGGGACAAGAGACCCAGTACTTC. Its translation: CSVESGQETQYF.

The chain carries TRBV10-1 and TRBJ2-1; D is possibly TRBD1 (6 bases). Per germline, CDR1 WNHNN and CDR2 SYGVQD (reference sequence). Trimming stripped 6 bases from V and 8 bases from J, with 17 bases between. The CDR3 is 14 amino acids. CDR3 sequence: CASRPFTGSDEQFF. The DNA of the CDR3 is TGCGCCAGCAGACCATTTACAGGGTCCGATGAGCAGTTCTTC.

The rearrangement joins TRBV6-5 to TRBJ2-7; 8 bases align to TRBD2. The CDR3 runs 15 residues. The trim removed 5 bases at V and 6 bases at J, leaving 12 bases unmatched. Germline lookup yields CDR1 MNHEY and CDR2 SVGAGI. This CDR3 is CASSPGIGRAGEQYF. CDR3 nucleotide sequence: TGTGCCAGCAGTCCTGGGATCGGGAGGGCCGGCGAGCAGTACTTC.

V is TRBV27 and J is TRBJ1-1; possibly TRBD1 for D (6 bases). The CDR3 sequence is 12 residues long. Germline-derived CDR1 and CDR2 are MNHEY and SMNVEV (reference sequence). V lost 6 bases, J lost 7 bases, and 12 bases lay in between. This CDR3 is CASSSDSLEAFF. The CDR3 nucleotides are TGTGCCAGCAGCTCGGACAGTCTTGAAGCTTTCTTT.

This clone occurred a few times. V is TRBV5-1 and J is TRBJ2-3; D is possibly TRBD2 (5 bases). Trimming removed 0 bases from V and 6 bases from J, with 11 bases in between. In germline, CDR1 is SGHRS, CDR2 YFSETQ. The CDR3 is 14 amino acids. The chain's CDR3 is CASSLGPRGDTQYF. CDR3 DNA: TGCGCCAGCAGCTTGGGCCCACGAGGGGATACGCAGTATTTT.

In its sample, this clone was seen once. This chain connects TRBV30 to TRBJ1-1; tentative D call: TRBD1 (5 bases). V gave up 4 bases and J gave up 4 bases, with 13 bases separating them. Germline lookup yields CDR1 GTSNPN and CDR2 SVGIG (reference sequence). The length of the CDR3 is 13 residues. This CDR3 reads CAWISWRGTEAFF. The CDR3 DNA follows: TGTGCCTGGATCTCCTGGAGGGGCACTGAAGCTTTCTTT.

The chain carries TRBV5-4 and TRBJ2-3; tentative D call: TRBD2 (5 bases). V lost 3 bases to trimming and J lost 6 bases, with 17 bases between them. CDR3 size: 15 residues. Germline V gene sequence: CDR1 SGHNT, CDR2 YYREEE (reference sequence). The DNA of the CDR3 is TGTGCCAGCAGCTCGCAAGCGGAGACGAGGGATACGCAGTATTTT. It codes for CASSSQAETRDTQYF. The whole variable domain, filled in from reference TRBV5-4 and TRBJ2-3, reads ETGVTQSPTHLIKTRGQQVTLRCSSQSGHNTVSWYQQALGQGPQFIFQYYREEENGRGNFPPRFSGLQFPNYSSELNVNALELDDSALYLCASSSQAETRDTQYFGPGTRLTVL.